These 23 T cell receptor beta chains were sequenced from one sample in a study of blood T cell repertoires in COVID-19. Only in-frame clones appear in the TCRdb table, and some are missing; sequencing was by immunoSEQ multiplex PCR. The sample contains tens of thousands of clones, over 75% of which appear only once. The sequencing input was peripheral blood. These receptors were collected from a man aged 80 or over with acute or convalescent COVID-19.

This clone has just one count. The V and J genes are TRBV24-1 and TRBJ1-1; 7 bases fit TRBD1. CDR3 length: 15 residues. J lost 1 base, V lost 2 bases, and 3 bases had no gene match. Germline CDR1 and CDR2: KGHDR and SFDVKD. The chain's CDR3 is CATSDCTGANTEAFF. As DNA, the CDR3 is TGTGCCACCAGTGATTGTACAGGGGCGAACACTGAAGCTTTCTTT.

The J gene is TRBJ2-2, the V gene TRBV18; 13 bases match TRBD2. This CDR3 is 18 amino acids long. Germline-derived CDR1 and CDR2 are KGHSH and LQKENI. The junction had 5 bases not matched to a gene; V was cut back by 2 bases and J by 2 bases. CDR3 in amino acids: CASSPVGTSGENTGELFF. The CDR3 nucleotides are TGTGCCAGCTCACCAGTCGGGACTAGCGGGGAAAACACCGGGGAGCTGTTTTTT.

The chain is built from TRBV5-1 and TRBJ2-5, with 12 bases aligning to TRBD1. Germline lookup yields CDR1 SGHRS and CDR2 YFSETQ. V shed 0 bases and J 5 bases; nucleotides not matched to a gene: 2. There are 15 residues in the CDR3. CDR3 DNA sequence: TGCGCCAGCAGCTTGGGGGACAGGGGGCGGGAGACCCAGTACTTC. Protein product: CASSLGDRGRETQYF. The full variable domain, its missing parts supplied by reference TRBV5-1 and TRBJ2-5, is KAGVTQTPRYLIKTRGQQVTLSCSPISGHRSVSWYQQTPGQGLQFLFEYFSETQRNKGNFPGRFSGRQFSNSRSEMNVSTLELGDSALYLCASSLGDRGRETQYFGPGTRLLVL.

This clone was seen more than once but under ten times. The gene calls are TRBV3-1 (or the pseudogene TRBV3-2) and TRBJ2-7; TRBD2 might be the D (6 bases). V was cut by 4 bases and J by 6 bases, with 10 bases left in between. Germline CDR1 is LGHDT and CDR2 is YNNKEL (reference sequence). This CDR3 has 12 amino acids. The CDR3 nucleotides are TGTGCCAGCAGCCTCCTCGGGGGCGAGCAGTACTTC. It encodes CASSLLGGEQYF.

The gene calls are TRBV5-4 and TRBJ1-4; 7 positions agree with TRBD1. From germline, CDR1 is SGHNT and CDR2 YYREEE (reference sequence). CDR3 length: 14 amino acids. The V segment lost 6 bases and the J segment 5 bases; nucleotides outside the gene matches: 7. The DNA for the CDR3 is TGTGCCAGCACCTGGGACAGATCAAATGAAAAACTGTTTTTT. It codes for CASTWDRSNEKLFF. The full variable domain, completed using reference TRBV5-4 and TRBJ1-4, is ETGVTQSPTHLIKTRGQQVTLRCSSQSGHNTVSWYQQALGQGPQFIFQYYREEENGRGNFPPRFSGLQFPNYSSELNVNALELDDSALYLCASTWDRSNEKLFFGSGTQLSVL.

J is TRBJ2-1 and V is TRBV10-3; 10 bases are shared with TRBD2. The CDR3 is made up of 16 amino acids. The J segment lost 4 bases and the V segment lost 2 bases, leaving 5 bases of the junction unmatched. CDR1 is ENHRY, CDR2 SYGVKD, per germline. The CDR3: CAISEKASGGYNEQFF. Written as DNA, the CDR3 is TGTGCCATCAGTGAGAAGGCTAGCGGGGGTTACAATGAGCAGTTCTTC.

V usage is TRBV2 and J usage is TRBJ2-7; D gene unclear. The CDR3 is 14 residues long. V was clipped by 4 bases and J by 4 bases, with 14 bases between them. Germline CDR1 is SNHLY and CDR2 is FYNNEI. CDR3 coding DNA: TGTGCCAGCAGTGTATCGATCGGCGGTTACGAGCAGTACTTC. Residues: CASSVSIGGYEQYF.

The chain carries TRBV28 and TRBJ1-4, with 8 positions matching TRBD1. This CDR3 contains 14 residues. Germline trimming cut 2 bases from V and 8 bases from J; bases unmatched to any gene: 4. Germline CDR1 reads MDHEN; CDR2 reads SYDVKM. The CDR3 is CASSLGQGSEKLFF. The DNA for the CDR3 is TGTGCCAGCAGTTTAGGACAGGGATCCGAAAAACTGTTTTTT.

The genes are TRBV11-2 and TRBJ1-2; tentatively, D is TRBD1 (6 bases). This CDR3 region has 13 residues. Germline V gene lookup returns CDR1 SGHAT and CDR2 FQNNGV. Trimming left V 4 bases short and J 2 bases short, with 8 bases between. CDR3: CASSSDRNYGYTF. The CDR3 nucleotides are TGTGCCAGCAGCTCGGACAGAAACTATGGCTACACCTTC.

The chain recombines TRBV9 with TRBJ1-1; weak D call: TRBD1 (6 bases). CDR3 length equals 16 residues. The germline V gene encodes CDR1 SGDLS and CDR2 YYNGEE. V was trimmed by 0 bases and J by 6 bases, leaving 18 bases between them. CDR3 residues: CASSVGGQTTSSEAFF. As DNA, the CDR3 is TGTGCCAGCAGCGTAGGGGGGCAAACCACATCCTCTGAAGCTTTCTTT.

This chain connects TRBV11-2 to TRBJ2-5, with a possible D match to TRBD2 (5 bases). Between the trimmed V and J ends, which lost 3 bases and 4 bases, there was a span of 15 bases. The CDR3 consists of 15 residues. CDR1 is SGHAT and CDR2 is FQNNGV in the germline V gene. CDR3 nucleotide sequence: TGTGCCAGCAGCTTTCTGGCTAGCAGAGGAGAGACCCAGTACTTC. Its translation: CASSFLASRGETQYF.

This clone has only one observation. The chain recombines TRBV9 with TRBJ2-1; 9 bases are a match to TRBD2. The germline gives CDR1 SGDLS, CDR2 YYNGEE. The CDR3 totals 15 residues. Trimming removed 1 base from V and 5 bases from J; junction bases left unmatched: 4. CDR3 in DNA: TGTGCCAGCAGCGTATTGGCGGGGGGGAACAATGAGCAGTTCTTC. Amino acids: CASSVLAGGNNEQFF.

The CDR3 DNA sequence: TGCGCCAGCAGCCAAGGGGCCAACAGGGTTGGCAATCAGCCCCAGCATTTT. Its protein product is CASSQGANRVGNQPQHF. The chain carries TRBV4-1 and TRBJ1-5; tentative D call: TRBD1 (6 bases). V was cut by 1 base and J by 2 bases, with 15 bases left in between. Germline assignment: CDR1 MGHRA and CDR2 YSYEKL. The CDR3 runs 17 residues.

V gene TRBV3-1 (or the pseudogene TRBV3-2) combines with J gene TRBJ1-1; 8 nucleotides line up with TRBD1. This CDR3 is built from 16 residues. Germline loops: CDR1 LGHDT, CDR2 YNNKEL (reference sequence). With V trimmed by 2 bases and J by 1 base, 6 bases remained unmatched. CDR3 sequence: CASSQPRTGQNTEAFF. The CDR3 DNA follows: TGTGCCAGCAGCCAACCCCGGACAGGGCAGAACACTGAAGCTTTCTTT.

The chain links TRBV5-6 to TRBJ2-1, with 7 bases fitting TRBD2. Trimming removed 5 bases from V and 4 bases from J; junction bases left unmatched: 12. The V gene's germline CDR1 is SGHDT and CDR2 YYEEEE. The CDR3 totals 16 residues. In DNA, the CDR3 is TGTGCCAGCAGTCACTCGGGGAGGGGACGATACAATGAGCAGTTCTTC. It is translated as CASSHSGRGRYNEQFF.

The chain carries TRBV10-3 and TRBJ1-1; maybe TRBD1 (6 bases). Germline loops: CDR1 ENHRY, CDR2 SYGVKD. The length of the CDR3 is 14 residues. Trimming cost V 4 bases and J 3 bases, with 12 bases left between them. The CDR3 DNA reads as TGTGCCATCAGTGGACAGGCGGGGGACACTGAAGCTTTCTTT. It encodes CAISGQAGDTEAFF.

This clone was picked up a small number of times. The V call is TRBV5-1, the J call TRBJ2-3; D call uncertain. V dropped 4 bases and J dropped 2 bases, with 17 bases sitting between them. The CDR3 sequence is 16 residues long. Germline values: CDR1 SGHRS, CDR2 YFSETQ. The CDR3 here is CASSIRIGVITDTQYF. The CDR3 DNA reads TGCGCCAGCAGCATACGCATCGGAGTAATCACAGATACGCAGTATTTT.

The sample holds a few counts of this clone. The CDR3 DNA sequence: TGTGCCAGCAGTAACCCGACAGGGATGAATCAGCCCCAGCATTTT. This codes for CASSNPTGMNQPQHF. This rearrangement joins TRBV6-5 to TRBJ1-5; 7 bases line up with TRBD1. CDR3 length: 15 residues. The V segment lost 5 bases and the J segment 4 bases; nucleotides outside the gene matches: 8. Germline CDR1 is MNHEY and CDR2 is SVGAGI.

The chain joins TRBV5-4 to TRBJ2-2; D not certain. CDR1 SGHNT and CDR2 YYREEE come from the germline V gene (reference sequence). The V and J ends lost 0 bases and 2 bases respectively, with 8 bases between them. This CDR3 contains 15 residues. CDR3 DNA: TGTGCCAGCAGCTTGGGTGTAGAAAACACCGGGGAGCTGTTTTTT. Translated: CASSLGVENTGELFF.

The CDR3: CATLRSGTQETQYF. The CDR3 bases are TGTGCCACCCTTCGTAGCGGAACCCAAGAGACCCAGTACTTC. The gene calls are TRBV6-5 and TRBJ2-5; D may be TRBD2 (6 bases). The V gene's germline CDR1 is MNHEY and CDR2 SVGAGI. The CDR3 length is 14 residues. V lost 10 bases to trimming and J lost 1 base, with 16 bases between them.

This clone showed up just once. The chain links TRBV19 to TRBJ2-7, with a tentative D call TRBD1 (6 bases). The CDR3 consists of 15 residues. CDR1 is LNHDA and CDR2 is SQIVND in the germline V gene (reference sequence). V was clipped by 4 bases and J by 2 bases, with 15 bases between them. The CDR3 region has the DNA TGTGCCAGTAGTAGCCGGGACAAGGGAACCTACGAGCAGTACTTC. This translates into CASSSRDKGTYEQYF.

The CDR3 coding sequence is TGTGCCTGGGGGGGGCTCTATGAGCAGTACTTC. It translates to CAWGGLYEQYF. The chain uses TRBV30 and TRBJ2-7; either TRBD1 or TRBD2 may fit D (6 bases each). The CDR3 spans 11 residues. V was clipped by 5 bases and J by 7 bases, with 12 bases between them. The germline gives CDR1 GTSNPN, CDR2 SVGIG (reference sequence).

The J gene is TRBJ2-3, the V gene TRBV5-5, with 10 bases fitting TRBD2. This CDR3 spans 15 amino acids. With V trimmed by 4 bases and J by 2 bases, 4 bases remained unmatched. CDR1 and CDR2 from the germline V gene are SGHKS and YYEKEE (reference sequence). The CDR3 sequence: CASSTLAGFTDTQYF. As DNA, the CDR3 is TGTGCCAGCAGCACACTAGCGGGGTTCACAGATACGCAGTATTTT.